These T cell receptor beta chains were read from a single sample in a study of blood T cell repertoires in COVID-19. The table came from immunoSEQ multiplex PCR; TCRdb's copy has only in-frame clones and leaves some out. The table lists 250,000 to 350,000 clones, 86% of them singletons, with 1.5% to 2% in the top ten. The specimen was peripheral blood. These receptors all stem from a woman aged 50 to 60 with acute or convalescent COVID-19. CDR3s leave out the opening cysteine and the closing phenylalanine or tryptophan.

v_gene: TRBV28
j_gene: TRBJ2-7
CDR3aa: ASRDLKSGIRSYEQY

v_gene: TRBV19
j_gene: TRBJ2-1
CDR3aa: ASTRDSSYNEQF

v_gene: TRBV19
j_gene: TRBJ2-3
CDR3aa: ASSDRYTDTQY

v_gene: TRBV7-2
j_gene: TRBJ2-5
CDR3aa: ASSLGGGARETQY

v_gene: TRBV5-1
j_gene: TRBJ1-2
CDR3aa: ASSPKNTGSGDYGYT

v_gene: TRBV7-3
j_gene: TRBJ1-1
CDR3aa: ASSLALQEEAF

v_gene: TRBV7-2
j_gene: TRBJ2-1
CDR3aa: ASSSRDRGQGIEQF

v_gene: TRBV27
j_gene: TRBJ2-1
CDR3aa: ASSLGREAFPYNEQF

v_gene: TRBV3-1/TRBV3-2
j_gene: TRBJ1-4
CDR3aa: ASSLGGVNEKLF

v_gene: TRBV19
j_gene: TRBJ1-3
CDR3aa: ASSPRGPWGAGNTIY

v_gene: TRBV6-2/TRBV6-3
j_gene: TRBJ2-5
CDR3aa: ASSSRGRGYVGETQY

v_gene: TRBV28
j_gene: TRBJ1-1
CDR3aa: ASSLFYRGPEAF

v_gene: TRBV28
j_gene: TRBJ2-3
CDR3aa: ASRAPGLASRGVRAQY

v_gene: TRBV6-1
j_gene: TRBJ1-1
CDR3aa: ASSEQGEAF

v_gene: TRBV11-3
j_gene: TRBJ2-1
CDR3aa: ASSLTGDHNEQF

v_gene: TRBV5-5
j_gene: TRBJ2-4
CDR3aa: ASSSGRAGAKNIQY

v_gene: TRBV5-1
j_gene: TRBJ2-5
CDR3aa: ASSPGTSRETQY

v_gene: TRBV6-5
j_gene: TRBJ2-7
CDR3aa: ANSGQGDEQY

v_gene: TRBV11-2
j_gene: TRBJ1-5
CDR3aa: ASSFGGGNNQPQH

v_gene: TRBV2
j_gene: TRBJ2-1
CDR3aa: ASSADRLGDEQF

v_gene: TRBV4-1
j_gene: TRBJ2-3
CDR3aa: ASSQGMRDTQY

v_gene: TRBV5-1
j_gene: TRBJ2-2
CDR3aa: ASSLAGVGTGELF